A selection of T cell receptor beta chains follows, all from one sample in a study of OX40 agonist ivuxolimab in advanced cancers. The data were produced by immunoSEQ multiplex PCR, yet TCRdb's version contains in-frame clones alone and is incomplete. In the table there are over 15,000 clones, roughly 86% of which are singletons. The starting material was CD4+ or CD8+ T cells sorted from blood, obtained in a trial of the OX40 agonist ivuxolimab. The receptors derive from an adult with an advanced solid tumor such as melanoma, head and neck, liver or kidney cancer. CDR3s include the opening cysteine and the closing phenylalanine or tryptophan. Each record gives: D gene, clone size, J gene, V gene, CDR3 protein, CDR3 DNA. The D gene is left open where the match is weak. Some rows have no size entry. The others give once, few or many, or a class for an expanded clone.

.,.,TRBJ2-5,TRBV14,CASSQEGPGALWETQYF,TGTGCCAGCAGCCAAGAAGGGCCGGGGGCGCTTTGGGAGACCCAGTACTTC
.,.,TRBJ1-5,TRBV27,CASSMAGANQPQHF,TGTGCCAGCAGTATGGCGGGGGCAAATCAGCCCCAGCATTTT
TRBD1,once,TRBJ1-5,TRBV27,CASSPGQVNQPQHF,TGTGCCAGCAGCCCCGGACAGGTCAACCAGCCCCAGCATTTT
TRBD1,once,TRBJ1-5,TRBV19,CASSSGQGEWSNQPQHF,TGTGCCAGTAGTAGCGGACAGGGCGAATGGAGCAATCAGCCCCAGCATTTT
TRBD1,few,TRBJ1-2,TRBV5-6,CASRQQGAQGYGYTF,TGTGCCAGCAGGCAACAGGGGGCGCAGGGCTATGGCTACACCTTC
.,.,TRBJ1-2,TRBV18,CASSPMAGDRYGYTF,TGTGCCAGCTCACCAATGGCAGGCGACCGCTATGGCTACACCTTC
.,.,TRBJ2-7,TRBV4-3,CASSQEKTTYYEQYF,TGCGCCAGCAGCCAAGAGAAGACTACGTACTACGAGCAGTACTTC
TRBD1,.,TRBJ2-3,TRBV19,CATERTGGIDTQYF,TGTGCCACCGAACGGACAGGGGGTATAGATACGCAGTATTTT
.,.,TRBJ1-5,TRBV28,CASSGRAQPQHF,TGTGCCAGCAGTGGCCGGGCTCAGCCCCAGCATTTT
.,once,TRBJ1-1,TRBV29-1,CSVAGGRRTEAFF,TGCAGCGTTGCCGGGGGGCGTAGAACTGAAGCTTTCTTT
TRBD2,.,TRBJ2-5,TRBV10-2,CASSGLADAEETQYF,TGCGCCAGCAGTGGACTAGCGGATGCGGAAGAGACCCAGTACTTC
.,.,TRBJ1-1,TRBV25-1,CASSDGPGNTEAFF,TGTGCCAGCAGTGACGGGCCAGGGAACACTGAAGCTTTCTTT
.,.,TRBJ2-2,TRBV18,CASSMIPGNTGELFF,TGTGCCAGCTCGATGATACCAGGAAACACCGGGGAGCTGTTTTTT
.,.,TRBJ2-7,TRBV4-1,CASSQSFGEVGSYEQYF,TGCGCCAGCAGCCAATCCTTTGGGGAAGTTGGGTCCTACGAGCAGTACTTC
TRBD2,.,TRBJ2-3,TRBV27,CASSLWVSAGGVTDTQYF,TGTGCCAGCAGTTTATGGGTTTCGGCGGGGGGAGTCACAGATACGCAGTATTTT
.,.,TRBJ2-5,TRBV29-1,CSVVAGQTGETQYF,TGCAGCGTTGTCGCGGGACAGACGGGGGAGACCCAGTACTTC
TRBD2,once,TRBJ2-7,TRBV7-2,CASSLPTSVKSSYEQYF,TGTGCCAGCAGCCTCCCGACTAGCGTAAAAAGCTCCTACGAGCAGTACTTC
.,.,TRBJ2-7,TRBV27,CASSLGNEQYF,TGTGCCAGCAGTTTAGGAAACGAGCAGTACTTC
.,few,TRBJ1-3,TRBV27,CASSLTGYGNTIYF,TGTGCCAGCAGTTTAACCGGGTACGGAAACACCATATATTTT
.,.,TRBJ1-3,TRBV5-1,CASWESGNTIYF,TGCGCCAGCTGGGAGTCTGGAAACACCATATATTTT
.,.,TRBJ2-5,TRBV28,CASSFRGQETQYF,TGTGCCAGCAGTTTCAGGGGACAAGAGACCCAGTACTTC
.,.,TRBJ1-5,TRBV29-1,CSVEDPGTNQPQHF,TGCAGCGTTGAAGATCCCGGCACGAATCAGCCCCAGCATTTT
TRBD2,.,TRBJ2-1,TRBV7-6,CASQKLAGYGNEQFF,TGTGCCAGCCAAAAACTAGCGGGATATGGCAATGAGCAGTTCTTC
.,.,TRBJ2-5,TRBV5-1,CASSLVGGETQYF,TGCGCCAGCAGCTTGGTGGGTGGAGAGACCCAGTACTTC
.,.,TRBJ1-2,TRBV7-9,CASSIPGVGNNYGYTF,TGTGCCAGCAGCATCCCTGGGGTAGGGAATAACTATGGCTACACCTTC
TRBD1,.,TRBJ1-1,TRBV2,CASTIGQGWVEAFF,TGTGCCAGCACCATTGGACAGGGGTGGGTTGAAGCTTTCTTT
.,.,TRBJ1-6,TRBV19,CASRETGLNSPLHF,TGTGCCAGTAGGGAGACAGGTTTAAATTCACCCCTCCACTTT
.,.,TRBJ2-3,TRBV6-5,CASSYGDTSDTQYF,TGTGCCAGCAGTTACGGGGACACCAGTGATACGCAGTATTTT
.,few,TRBJ1-4,TRBV7-9,CASSGGGGEKLFF,TGTGCCAGTTCAGGCGGAGGTGGTGAAAAACTGTTTTTT
TRBD1,.,TRBJ2-2,TRBV7-3,CASSLGQGDTGELFF,TGTGCCAGCAGCTTAGGACAGGGGGACACCGGGGAGCTGTTTTTT
.,once,TRBJ1-5,TRBV5-5,CASSSGSGLGPQHF,TGTGCCAGCAGCTCGGGATCCGGACTAGGGCCCCAGCATTTT
.,.,TRBJ2-1,TRBV5-6,CASSLVVVHNEQFF,TGTGCCAGCAGCTTGGTGGTAGTCCACAATGAGCAGTTCTTC
TRBD2,.,TRBJ2-3,TRBV9,CASSVLAGVPTDTQYF,TGTGCCAGCAGCGTCCTAGCGGGAGTCCCCACAGATACGCAGTATTTT
TRBD2,.,TRBJ2-7,TRBV10-1,CASSEGLAGSYEQYF,TGCGCCAGCAGTGAGGGGCTAGCGGGGTCCTACGAGCAGTACTTC
.,.,TRBJ2-7,TRBV4-1,CASSQVQGNSYEQYF,TGCGCCAGCAGCCAAGTCCAGGGCAACTCCTACGAGCAGTACTTC
.,.,TRBJ2-5,TRBV28,CASSLVRGQIETQYF,TGTGCCAGCAGTTTAGTCCGGGGGCAGATAGAGACCCAGTACTTC
TRBD2,.,TRBJ2-4,TRBV7-9,CASSLTAGGASDIQYF,TGTGCCAGCAGCTTGACTGCGGGGGGGGCCTCGGACATTCAGTACTTC
TRBD1,.,TRBJ2-4,TRBV7-9,CASSWGQGAGNIQYF,TGTGCCAGCAGCTGGGGGCAGGGGGCAGGGAACATTCAGTACTTC
TRBD1,.,TRBJ2-1,TRBV11-2,CASSLFLGTGGNEQFF,TGTGCCAGCAGCTTATTCCTCGGGACAGGGGGCAATGAGCAGTTCTTC
.,.,TRBJ2-7,TRBV19,CASSPGQGAYEQYF,TGTGCCAGTAGCCCGGGGCAGGGAGCCTACGAGCAGTACTTC
.,.,TRBJ2-7,TRBV5-4,CASSPGVNGYEQYF,TGTGCCAGCAGCCCGGGTGTAAACGGCTACGAGCAGTACTTC